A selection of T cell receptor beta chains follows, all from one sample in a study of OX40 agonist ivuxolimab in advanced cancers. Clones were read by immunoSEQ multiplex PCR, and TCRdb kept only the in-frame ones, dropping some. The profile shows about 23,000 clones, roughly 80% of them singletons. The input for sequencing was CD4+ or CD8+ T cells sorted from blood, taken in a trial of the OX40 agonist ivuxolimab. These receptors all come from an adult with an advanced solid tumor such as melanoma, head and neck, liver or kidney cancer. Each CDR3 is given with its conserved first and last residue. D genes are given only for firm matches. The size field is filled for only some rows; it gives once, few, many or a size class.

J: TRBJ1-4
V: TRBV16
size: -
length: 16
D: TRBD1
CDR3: CASSQSQTGLNEKLFF
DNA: TGTGCCAGCAGCCAATCTCAGACAGGGCTAAATGAAAAACTGTTTTTT

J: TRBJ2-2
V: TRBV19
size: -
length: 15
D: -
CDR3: CASLDVSEGTGELFF
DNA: TGTGCCAGTCTTGACGTGTCTGAGGGCACCGGGGAGCTGTTTTTT

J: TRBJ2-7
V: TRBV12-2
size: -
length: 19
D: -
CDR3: CASRLVPGETGQGNCEQYF
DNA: TGTGCAAGTCGCTTAGTCCCAGGTGAAACGGGACAGGGTAATTGCGAGCAGTACTTC

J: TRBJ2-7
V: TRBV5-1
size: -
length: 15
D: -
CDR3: CASSLSQGISHEQYF
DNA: TGCGCCAGCAGCTTATCACAGGGCATCAGCCACGAGCAGTACTTC

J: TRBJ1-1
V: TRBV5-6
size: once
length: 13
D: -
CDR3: CASSFEGGTEAFF
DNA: TGTGCCAGCAGCTTTGAAGGGGGCACTGAAGCTTTCTTT

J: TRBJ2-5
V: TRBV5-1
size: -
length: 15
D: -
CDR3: CASSLRRGGQETQYF
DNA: TGCGCCAGCAGCTTGAGACGGGGCGGCCAAGAGACCCAGTACTTC

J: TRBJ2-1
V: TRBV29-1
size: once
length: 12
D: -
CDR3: CSVDDLYNEQFF
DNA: TGCAGCGTGGACGATTTATACAATGAGCAGTTCTTC

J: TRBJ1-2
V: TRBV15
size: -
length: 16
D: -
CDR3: CATSGVRTADDYGYTF
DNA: TGTGCCACCAGTGGAGTTAGGACAGCTGACGACTATGGCTACACCTTC

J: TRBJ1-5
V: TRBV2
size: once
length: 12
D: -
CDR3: CASSVLDQPQHF
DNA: TGTGCCAGCAGTGTTTTGGATCAGCCCCAGCATTTT

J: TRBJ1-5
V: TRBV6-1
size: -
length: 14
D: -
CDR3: CAISESADWQPQHF
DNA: TGTGCCATCAGTGAGTCGGCTGATTGGCAGCCCCAGCATTTT

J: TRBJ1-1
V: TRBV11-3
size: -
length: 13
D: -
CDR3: CASSTGSRGEAFF
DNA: TGTGCCAGCAGCACAGGGAGCAGAGGCGAAGCTTTCTTT

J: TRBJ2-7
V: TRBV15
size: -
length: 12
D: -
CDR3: CATSGQSYEQYF
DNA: TGTGCCACCAGTGGACAGTCCTACGAGCAGTACTTC

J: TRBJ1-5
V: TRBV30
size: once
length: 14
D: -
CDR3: CAWSVGQLNQPQHF
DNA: TGTGCCTGGAGTGTAGGACAGCTGAATCAGCCCCAGCATTTT

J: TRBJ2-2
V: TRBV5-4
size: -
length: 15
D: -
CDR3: CASSLAAGVTGELFF
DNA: TGTGCCAGCAGCTTGGCCGCAGGGGTAACCGGGGAGCTGTTTTTT

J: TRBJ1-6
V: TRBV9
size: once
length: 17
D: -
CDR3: CASSVARVSDYNSPLHF
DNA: TGTGCCAGCAGCGTAGCGAGGGTATCCGATTATAATTCACCCCTCCACTTT

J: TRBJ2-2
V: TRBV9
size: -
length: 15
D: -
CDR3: CASSLGTLNTGELFF
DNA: TGTGCCAGCAGCCTAGGGACTCTGAACACCGGGGAGCTGTTTTTT

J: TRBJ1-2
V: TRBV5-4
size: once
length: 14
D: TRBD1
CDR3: CASRYRQGVDGYTF
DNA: TGTGCCAGCAGATATCGACAGGGGGTGGATGGCTACACCTTC

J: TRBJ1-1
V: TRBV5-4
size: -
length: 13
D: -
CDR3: CASSFGPYTEAFF
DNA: TGTGCCAGCAGCTTCGGACCGTACACTGAAGCTTTCTTT

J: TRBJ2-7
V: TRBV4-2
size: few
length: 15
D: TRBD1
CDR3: CASSQFPGGTYEQYF
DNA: TGTGCCAGCAGCCAATTTCCAGGGGGCACCTACGAGCAGTACTTC

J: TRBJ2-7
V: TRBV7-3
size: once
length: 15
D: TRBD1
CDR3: CASSLMAGGFNEQYF
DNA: TGTGCCAGCAGCTTAATGGCAGGGGGCTTCAACGAGCAGTACTTC

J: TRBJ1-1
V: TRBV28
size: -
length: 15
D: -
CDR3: CASSFWAGVDTEAFF
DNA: TGTGCCAGCAGTTTTTGGGCAGGGGTTGACACTGAAGCTTTCTTT

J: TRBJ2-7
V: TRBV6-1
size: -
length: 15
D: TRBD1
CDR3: CASSEIWDSFYEQYF
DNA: TGTGCCAGCAGTGAAATATGGGACAGCTTTTACGAGCAGTACTTC

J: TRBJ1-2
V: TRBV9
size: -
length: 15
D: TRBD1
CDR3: CASSDGTELYYGYTF
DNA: TGTGCCAGCAGCGATGGGACAGAACTTTACTATGGCTACACCTTC

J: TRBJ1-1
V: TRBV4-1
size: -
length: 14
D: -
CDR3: CASSQRGMNTEAFF
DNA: TGCGCCAGCAGCCAAAGAGGGATGAACACTGAAGCTTTCTTT

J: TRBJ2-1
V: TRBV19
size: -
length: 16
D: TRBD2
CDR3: CASSIIGGGAGNEQFF
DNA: TGTGCCAGTAGTATAATAGGCGGGGGGGCAGGGAATGAGCAGTTCTTC

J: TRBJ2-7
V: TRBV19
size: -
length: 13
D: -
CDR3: CASSTSYFYEQYF
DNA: TGTGCCAGTAGTACCTCCTATTTCTACGAGCAGTACTTC

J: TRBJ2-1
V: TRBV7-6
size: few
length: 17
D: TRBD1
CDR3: CASSLAKGQGIVNEQFF
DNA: TGTGCCAGCAGCTTAGCTAAAGGACAGGGGATCGTCAATGAGCAGTTCTTC

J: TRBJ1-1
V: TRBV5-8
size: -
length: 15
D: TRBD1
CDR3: CASSPPDRVATEAFF
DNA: TGTGCCAGCAGCCCCCCCGACAGGGTTGCCACTGAAGCTTTCTTT

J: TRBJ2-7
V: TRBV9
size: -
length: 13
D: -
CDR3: CASSGGIRDEQYF
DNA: TGTGCCAGCAGCGGGGGCATTAGGGACGAGCAGTACTTC

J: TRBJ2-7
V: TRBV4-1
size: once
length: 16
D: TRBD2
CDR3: CASSLVSGTSGDEQYF
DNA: TGCGCCAGCAGCCTAGTATCCGGGACTAGCGGTGACGAGCAGTACTTC

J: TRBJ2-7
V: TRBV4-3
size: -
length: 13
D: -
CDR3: CASSQDQRYEQYF
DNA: TGCGCCAGCAGCCAAGATCAGAGGTACGAGCAGTACTTC

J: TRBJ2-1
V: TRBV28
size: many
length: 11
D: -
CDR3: CASSSLNEQFF
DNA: TGTGCCAGCAGTTCGCTCAATGAGCAGTTCTTC

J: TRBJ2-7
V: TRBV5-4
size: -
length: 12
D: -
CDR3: CASSSTKNEQYF
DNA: TGTGCCAGCAGCTCCACCAAGAACGAGCAGTACTTC

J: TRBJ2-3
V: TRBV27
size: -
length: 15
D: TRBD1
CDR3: CASSAETGGDPTQYF
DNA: TGTGCCAGCAGTGCGGAGACAGGGGGCGACCCTACGCAGTATTTT

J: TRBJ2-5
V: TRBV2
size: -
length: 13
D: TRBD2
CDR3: CASSVSGEETQYF
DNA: TGTGCCAGCAGTGTTAGCGGGGAAGAGACCCAGTACTTC

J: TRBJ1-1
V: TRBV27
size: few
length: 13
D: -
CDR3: CASSLSANTEAFF
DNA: TGTGCCAGCAGTTTAAGCGCGAACACTGAAGCTTTCTTT

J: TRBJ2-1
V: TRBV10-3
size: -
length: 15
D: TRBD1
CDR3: CAIRGTGDPRDEQFF
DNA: TGTGCCATCAGGGGGACAGGAGACCCTAGGGATGAGCAGTTCTTC

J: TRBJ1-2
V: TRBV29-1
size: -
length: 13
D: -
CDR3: CSTIPYQRRGYTF
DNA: TGCAGCACGATTCCATACCAACGACGGGGCTACACCTTC

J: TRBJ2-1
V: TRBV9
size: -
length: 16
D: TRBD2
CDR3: CASSVGGSSSYNEQFF
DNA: TGTGCCAGCAGCGTCGGGGGGAGTAGCTCCTACAATGAGCAGTTCTTC

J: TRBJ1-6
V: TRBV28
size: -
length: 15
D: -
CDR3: CASSLGPAHNSPLHF
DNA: TGTGCCAGCAGTTTAGGACCGGCCCATAATTCACCCCTCCACTTT

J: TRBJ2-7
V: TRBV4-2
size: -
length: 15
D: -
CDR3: CASSQEQGGTYEQYF
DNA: TGTGCCAGCAGCCAAGAGCAGGGTGGCACCTACGAGCAGTACTTC

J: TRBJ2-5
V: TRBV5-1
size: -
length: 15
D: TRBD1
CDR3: CASSPYGTGQETQYF
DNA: TGCGCCAGCAGCCCTTACGGGACAGGCCAAGAGACCCAGTACTTC

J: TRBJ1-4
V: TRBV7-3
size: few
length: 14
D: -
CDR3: CASSFLREDEKLFF
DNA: TGTGCCAGCAGCTTCCTGCGGGAGGATGAAAAACTGTTTTTT

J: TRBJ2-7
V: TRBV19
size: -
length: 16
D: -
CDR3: CASSIANNMISYEQYF
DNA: TGTGCCAGTAGTATAGCAAACAACATGATCTCCTACGAGCAGTACTTC

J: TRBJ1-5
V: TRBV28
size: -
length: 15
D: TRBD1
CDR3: CASSPVGTGYQPQHF
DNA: TGTGCCAGCAGTCCGGTCGGGACAGGGTATCAGCCCCAGCATTTT

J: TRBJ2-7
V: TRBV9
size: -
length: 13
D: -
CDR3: CASSQGSSYEQYF
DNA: TGTGCCAGCAGTCAGGGGAGCTCCTACGAGCAGTACTTC

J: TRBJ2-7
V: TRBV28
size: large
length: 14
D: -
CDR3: CASSLPQAAYEQYF
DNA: TGTGCCAGCAGTTTACCCCAGGCGGCCTACGAGCAGTACTTC